These 22 T cell receptor beta chains came from one sample sequenced in a study of T-cell reconstitution after alpha-beta-depleted transplantation in children. This sample's TCRbeta library carried unique molecular identifier barcodes. TCRdb reprocessed the PCR reads with MiXCR, giving one entry per CDR3 protein. The sample lists approximately 400,000 distinct CDR3 sequences, around 9.9% occurring once. Sequencing was performed on PBMCs from the stem cell graft donor, taken from the stem cell graft. The receptor source for this set is a human donor who donated a stem cell graft to a child with acute myeloid leukemia.

There are a few counts of this clonotype. The rearrangement joins TRBV2 to TRBJ1-2; 7 bases map to TRBD1. The germline V gene encodes CDR1 SNHLY and CDR2 FYNNEI. V was pared by 0 bases and J by 5 bases, with 6 bases of the junction left unmatched. The CDR3 covers 15 residues. CDR3 DNA: TGTGCCAGCAGTGAAGCGGGGCAGGGGGGATATGGCTACACCTTC. Its protein product is CASSEAGQGGYGYTF.

The rearrangement uses TRBV29-1 and TRBJ2-5; D tentatively fits TRBD1 or TRBD2 (5 bases each). Trimming cost V 3 bases and J 5 bases, with 13 bases left between them. The CDR3 runs 13 residues. CDR1 and CDR2 from the germline V gene are SQVTM and ANQGSEA. In DNA form, the CDR3 reads TGCAGCGTTGATCAGAGGGGCGGGGAGACCCAGTACTTC. Translating gives CSVDQRGGETQYF.

This chain joins TRBV6-1 and TRBJ1-2; possible D gene TRBD1, 5 bases. Germline lookup yields CDR1 MNHNS and CDR2 SASEGT. V was cut by 6 bases and J by 8 bases, with 16 bases left in between. The CDR3 extends over 13 amino acids. CDR3 coding DNA: TGTGCCAGCAGCCAAACCGACAGTTACGGCTACACCTTC. It translates to CASSQTDSYGYTF.

J is TRBJ2-3 and V is TRBV3-1; the match to TRBD2 covers 12 bases. J gave up 4 bases and V 0 bases, and 14 bases lay outside the gene matches. Germline CDR1 and CDR2: LGHDT and YNNKEL (reference sequence). The CDR3 consists of 20 residues. Written as DNA, the CDR3 is TGTGCCAGCAGCCAAGAGTTCTCTCCAAGACTAGCGGGAGACTCAGATACGCAGTATTTT. This codes for CASSQEFSPRLAGDSDTQYF.

This chain's CDR3 is CASRRQGPNYGYTF. The CDR3 DNA follows: TGTGCCAGCAGACGACAGGGTCCTAACTATGGCTACACCTTC. The gene calls are TRBV6-1 and TRBJ1-2; TRBD1 aligns across 7 bases. The CDR3 is 14 amino acids. J gave up 0 bases and V 6 bases, and 4 bases lay outside the gene matches. CDR1 MNHNS and CDR2 SASEGT come from the germline V gene.

V and J are TRBV29-1 and TRBJ2-1; D is uncertain. Germline values: CDR1 SQVTM, CDR2 ANQGSEA. The V end was cut by 2 bases, the J end by 4 bases, with 9 bases between. The CDR3 runs to 13 residues. CDR3: CSVESAKYNEQFF. The CDR3, as DNA: TGCAGCGTTGAATCAGCGAAGTACAATGAGCAGTTCTTC.

A few counts support this clonotype. This rearrangement joins TRBV5-1 to TRBJ2-2, with D perhaps TRBD2 (6 bases). Germline V lookup: CDR1 SGHRS, CDR2 YFSETQ. The V and J ends lost 2 bases and 5 bases respectively, with 10 bases between them. CDR3 size: 14 residues. CDR3 loop: CASSFGTQTGELFF. Written as DNA, the CDR3 is TGCGCCAGCAGCTTCGGGACTCAGACCGGGGAGCTGTTTTTT.

This clonotype was seen many times. The V call is TRBV15, the J call TRBJ2-5; D possibly corresponds to TRBD1 (6 bases). The germline V gene has CDR1 LNHNV and CDR2 YYDKDF (reference sequence). This CDR3 spans 16 amino acids. The V end was cut by 1 base, the J end by 2 bases, with 14 bases between. CDR3 bases: TGTGCCACCAGCAGAGGGTCGGAAGGGGGACAAGAGACCCAGTACTTC. This gives the protein CATSRGSEGGQETQYF.

The V gene is TRBV7-7, the J gene TRBJ2-5, with 8 bases identical to TRBD1. The CDR3 is 14 residues long. The germline gives CDR1 SSHAT, CDR2 FNYEAQ (reference sequence). The DNA of the CDR3 is TGTGCTAGTAGCCAGGGGGCTGGCGGAGAGACCCAGTACTTC. Protein product: CASSQGAGGETQYF.

Points on this clonotype: A read error may account for a junction end that differs from germline. This chain joins TRBV6-5 and TRBJ2-2; 7 nucleotides line up with TRBD1. This CDR3 has 15 residues. Germline V CDR1 and CDR2: MNHEY, SVGAGI. The CDR3 is CAISYWGQPMGELFF. The CDR3 DNA sequence: TGTGCCATCAGTTACTGGGGACAGCCTATGGGGGAGCTGTTTTTT.

This clonotype was seen a handful of times. This chain links TRBV10-2 with TRBJ2-3; 7 bases are shared with TRBD1. V was pared by 6 bases and J by 2 bases, with 5 bases of the junction left unmatched. This CDR3 is built from 14 residues. From germline, CDR1 is WSHSY and CDR2 SAAADI. Here the CDR3 DNA reads TGCGCCAGCAGACAGGGACAGACCACAGATACGCAGTATTTT. It codes for CASRQGQTTDTQYF.

This clonotype showed up just a few times. V usage is TRBV5-1 and J usage is TRBJ2-3; D tentatively reads TRBD1 or TRBD2 (5 bases each). V was trimmed by 0 bases and J by 2 bases, leaving 16 bases between them. Germline CDR1 SGHRS, CDR2 YFSETQ. The CDR3 runs to 17 residues. CDR3 region: CASSLDVMGTLTDTQYF. CDR3 coding DNA: TGCGCCAGCAGCTTGGACGTGATGGGGACGCTCACAGATACGCAGTATTTT.

This clonotype has a handful of counts. The rearrangement links TRBV7-2 to TRBJ1-6, with D hard to call. The CDR3 length is 14 residues. Per germline, CDR1 SGHTA and CDR2 FQGNSA. V was clipped by 4 bases and J by 0 bases, with 4 bases between them. CDR3 nucleotides: TGTGCCAGCAGCTCAAACTCCTATAATTCACCCCTCCACTTT. Translating it yields CASSSNSYNSPLHF.

This clonotype was picked up a small number of times. The V and J genes are TRBV18 and TRBJ1-1, with no clear D. The CDR3 extends over 15 amino acids. Trimming stripped 1 base from V and 0 bases from J, with 9 bases between. Germline CDR1 and CDR2: KGHSH and LQKENI. The DNA of the CDR3 is TGTGCCAGCTCACCACTCGCGACACTGAACACTGAAGCTTTCTTT. Its protein is CASSPLATLNTEAFF.

On this clonotype: This CDR3 fails to terminate in the conserved phenylalanine or tryptophan, so it likely reflects a read error. The chain combines TRBV12-3 or TRBV12-4 with TRBJ2-7, with D possibly TRBD2 on 5 matching bases. The CDR3 is made up of 16 amino acids. V lost 1 base, J lost 7 bases, and 20 bases lay in between. The CDR3 loop reads CASSLGVLTTSEEQYL. As DNA, the CDR3 is TGTGCCAGCAGTTTAGGTGTATTGACTACCTCTGAGGAGCAGTACTTG.

The chain couples TRBV12-3 or TRBV12-4 to TRBJ2-1, with 10 bases fitting TRBD2. CDR3 length equals 15 residues. V shed 5 bases and J 8 bases; nucleotides not matched to a gene: 9. The CDR3 protein is CASSPGGAGGDEQFF. The CDR3 region has the DNA TGTGCCAGCAGTCCCGGTGGAGCGGGGGGGGATGAGCAGTTCTTC.

This clonotype was seen only a few times. The chain recombines TRBV5-1 with TRBJ2-3, with 8 bases lining up with TRBD2. With 3 bases clipped from V and 2 bases from J, the junction kept 8 bases outside the gene matches. In germline, CDR1 is SGHRS, CDR2 YFSETQ. This CDR3 is built from 16 residues. CDR3 nucleotide sequence: TGCGCCAGCAGCTCGCTGGCGGGAGGCCACACAGATACGCAGTATTTT. Its translation: CASSSLAGGHTDTQYF.

The V and J genes are TRBV19 and TRBJ2-1; the D is unclear. This CDR3 has 17 amino acids. Germline values: CDR1 LNHDA, CDR2 SQIVND (reference sequence). Trimming left V 5 bases short and J 1 base short, with 18 bases between. The CDR3 is CASSRRPLGGSYNEQFF. In nucleotides, the CDR3 is TGTGCCAGTAGTCGAAGACCCCTGGGTGGGTCCTACAATGAGCAGTTCTTC.

V is TRBV7-9 and J is TRBJ1-1; perhaps TRBD1 as D (6 bases). Germline lookup yields CDR1 SEHNR and CDR2 FQNEAQ (reference sequence). Trimming pared 5 bases from V and 8 bases from J, leaving 15 bases between. The CDR3 totals 13 residues. CDR3 protein: CASSLGQFVEAFF. CDR3 nucleotides: TGTGCCAGCAGCCTGGGACAATTTGTAGAAGCTTTCTTT.

This clonotype has a count of ten or more. The chain has TRBV5-1 and TRBJ2-6, with no clear D. CDR1 and CDR2 from the germline V gene are SGHRS and YFSETQ. The V end was cut by 6 bases, the J end by 1 base, with 11 bases between. The CDR3 totals 15 residues. CDR3 in amino acids: CASMGSVSGANVLTF. The CDR3 DNA reads as TGCGCCAGCATGGGATCCGTTTCTGGGGCCAACGTCCTGACTTTC.

The sample holds a few counts of this clonotype. This chain uses TRBV11-2 with TRBJ2-5; D unresolved. There are 16 residues in the CDR3. Trimming took off 1 base at V and 0 bases at J, with 12 bases between the two ends. Germline CDR1 SGHAT, CDR2 FQNNGV. This chain's CDR3 is CASSLGQFGNQETQYF. CDR3 DNA sequence: TGTGCCAGCAGCTTAGGGCAGTTCGGTAACCAAGAGACCCAGTACTTC.

J is TRBJ1-1 and V is TRBV7-6, with 10 bases identical to TRBD1. Looked up from germline, CDR1 is SGHVS and CDR2 is FNYEAQ. This CDR3 has 17 residues. The trim removed 0 bases at V and 0 bases at J, leaving 4 bases unmatched. The CDR3 DNA sequence: TGTGCCAGCAGCTTAGCGGGACAGGGGTTCATGAACACTGAAGCTTTCTTT. Translated: CASSLAGQGFMNTEAFF. The full variable domain, completed using reference TRBV7-6 and TRBJ1-1, is GAGVSQSPRYKVTKRGQDVALRCDPISGHVSLYWYRQALGQGPEFLTYFNYEAQQDKSGLPNDRFSAERPEGSISTLTIQRTEQRDSAMYRCASSLAGQGFMNTEAFFGQGTRLTVV.